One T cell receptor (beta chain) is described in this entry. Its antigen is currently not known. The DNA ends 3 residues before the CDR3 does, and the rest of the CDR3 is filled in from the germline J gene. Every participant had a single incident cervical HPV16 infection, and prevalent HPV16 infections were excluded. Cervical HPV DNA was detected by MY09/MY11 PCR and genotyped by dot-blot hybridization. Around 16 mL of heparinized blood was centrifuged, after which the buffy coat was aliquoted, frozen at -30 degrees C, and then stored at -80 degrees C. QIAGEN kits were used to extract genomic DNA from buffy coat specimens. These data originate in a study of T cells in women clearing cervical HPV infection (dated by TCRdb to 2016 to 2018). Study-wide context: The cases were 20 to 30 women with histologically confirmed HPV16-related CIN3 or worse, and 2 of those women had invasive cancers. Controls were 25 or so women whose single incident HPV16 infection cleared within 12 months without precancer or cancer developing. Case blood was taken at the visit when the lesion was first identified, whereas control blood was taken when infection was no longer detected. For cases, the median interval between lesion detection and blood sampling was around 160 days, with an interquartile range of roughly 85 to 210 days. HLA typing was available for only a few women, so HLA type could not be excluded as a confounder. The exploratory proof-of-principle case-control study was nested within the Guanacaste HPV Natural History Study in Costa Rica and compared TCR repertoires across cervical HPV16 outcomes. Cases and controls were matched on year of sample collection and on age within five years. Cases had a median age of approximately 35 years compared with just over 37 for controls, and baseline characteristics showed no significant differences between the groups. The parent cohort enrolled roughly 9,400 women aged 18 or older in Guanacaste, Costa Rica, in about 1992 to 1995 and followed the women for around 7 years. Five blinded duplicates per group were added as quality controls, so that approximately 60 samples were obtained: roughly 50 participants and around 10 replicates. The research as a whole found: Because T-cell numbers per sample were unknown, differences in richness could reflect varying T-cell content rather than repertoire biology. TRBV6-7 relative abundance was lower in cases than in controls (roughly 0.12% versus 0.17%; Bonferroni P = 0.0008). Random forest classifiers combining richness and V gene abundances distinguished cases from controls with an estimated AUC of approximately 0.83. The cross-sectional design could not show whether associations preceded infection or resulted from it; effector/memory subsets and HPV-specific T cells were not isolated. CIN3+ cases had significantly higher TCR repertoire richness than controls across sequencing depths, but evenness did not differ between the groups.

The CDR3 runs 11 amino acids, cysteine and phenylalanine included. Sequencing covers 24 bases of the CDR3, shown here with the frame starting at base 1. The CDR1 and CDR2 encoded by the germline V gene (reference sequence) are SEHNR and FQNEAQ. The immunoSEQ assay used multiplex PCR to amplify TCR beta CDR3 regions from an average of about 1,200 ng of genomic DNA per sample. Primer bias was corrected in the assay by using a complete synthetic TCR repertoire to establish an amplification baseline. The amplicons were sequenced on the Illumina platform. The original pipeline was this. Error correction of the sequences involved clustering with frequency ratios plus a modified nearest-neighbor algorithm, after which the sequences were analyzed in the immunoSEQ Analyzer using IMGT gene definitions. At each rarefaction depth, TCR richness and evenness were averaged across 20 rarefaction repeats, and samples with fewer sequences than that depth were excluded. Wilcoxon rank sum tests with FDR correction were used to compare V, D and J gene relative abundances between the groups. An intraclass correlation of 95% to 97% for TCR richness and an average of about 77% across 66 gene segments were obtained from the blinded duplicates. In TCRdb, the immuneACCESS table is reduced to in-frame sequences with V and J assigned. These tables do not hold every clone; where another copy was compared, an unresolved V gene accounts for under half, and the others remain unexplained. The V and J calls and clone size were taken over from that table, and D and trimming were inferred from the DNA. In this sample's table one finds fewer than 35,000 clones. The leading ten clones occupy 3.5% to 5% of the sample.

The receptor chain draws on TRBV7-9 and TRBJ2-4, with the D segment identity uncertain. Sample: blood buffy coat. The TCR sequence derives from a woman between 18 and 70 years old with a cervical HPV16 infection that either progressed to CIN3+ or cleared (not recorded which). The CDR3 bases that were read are TGTGCCAGCAGCCCTAACTATGGT. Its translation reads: CASSPNYG. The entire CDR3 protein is CASSPNYGQYF.